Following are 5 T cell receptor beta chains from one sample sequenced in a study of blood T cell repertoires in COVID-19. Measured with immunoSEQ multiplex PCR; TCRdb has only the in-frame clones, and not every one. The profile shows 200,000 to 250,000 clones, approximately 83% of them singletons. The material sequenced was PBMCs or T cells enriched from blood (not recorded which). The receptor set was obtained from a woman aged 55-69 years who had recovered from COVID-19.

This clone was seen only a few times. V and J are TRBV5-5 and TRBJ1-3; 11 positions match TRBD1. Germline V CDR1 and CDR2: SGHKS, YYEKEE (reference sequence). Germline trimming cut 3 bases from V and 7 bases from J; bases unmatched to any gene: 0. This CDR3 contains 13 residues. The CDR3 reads CASSWDRGNTIYF. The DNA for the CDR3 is TGTGCCAGCAGCTGGGACAGGGGGAACACCATATATTTT.

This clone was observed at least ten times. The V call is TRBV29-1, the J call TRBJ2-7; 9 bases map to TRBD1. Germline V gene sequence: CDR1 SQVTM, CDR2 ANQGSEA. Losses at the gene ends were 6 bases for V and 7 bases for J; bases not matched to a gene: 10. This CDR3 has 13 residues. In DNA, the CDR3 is TGCAGCGTCTTAAGGGACAGGGTGGGAGAGCAGTACTTC. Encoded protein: CSVLRDRVGEQYF.

The CDR3 region is CASSVRQGRNEQFF. In DNA form, the CDR3 reads TGTGCCAGCAGCGTTCGACAGGGTCGCAATGAGCAGTTCTTC. The chain has TRBV7-2 and TRBJ2-1, with TRBD1 matching over 7 bases. CDR3 length: 14 amino acids. The germline gives CDR1 SGHTA, CDR2 FQGNSA. The V and J ends lost 5 bases and 6 bases, in that order; junction bases with no gene match: 7.

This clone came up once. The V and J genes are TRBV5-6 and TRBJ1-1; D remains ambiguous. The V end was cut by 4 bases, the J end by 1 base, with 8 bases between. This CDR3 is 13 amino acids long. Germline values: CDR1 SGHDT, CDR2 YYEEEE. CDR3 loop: CASSVLGNTEAFF. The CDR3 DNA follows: TGTGCCAGCAGCGTACTAGGGAACACTGAAGCTTTCTTT.

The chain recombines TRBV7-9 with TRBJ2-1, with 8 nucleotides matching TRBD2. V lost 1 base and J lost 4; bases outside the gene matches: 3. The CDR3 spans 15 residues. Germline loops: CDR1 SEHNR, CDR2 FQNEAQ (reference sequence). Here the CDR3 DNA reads TGTGCCAGCAGCTTAGGGGCGGGAGGTTACAATGAGCAGTTCTTC. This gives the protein CASSLGAGGYNEQFF.